This TCR beta chain derives from a study of a mutant IDH1 vaccine in newly diagnosed glioma. The sample's time point: week 23, last vaccination. Each dose delivered 300 ug of mutant IDH1 20-mer peptide subcutaneously with imiquimod. The protocol was immunoSEQ multiplex PCR, while the TCRdb copy is restricted to in-frame clones and leaves out a portion. The data show tens of thousands of clones, with roughly 81% seen just once and around 8% held by the top ten. Regarding this clone: The antigen is unknown.

Germline CDR1 reads GTSNPN; CDR2 reads SVGIG (reference sequence). J was trimmed by 8 bases and V by 3 bases; bases with no gene match: 11. The CDR3 spans 14 residues. This sequence joins TRBV30 and TRBJ1-2, with TRBD1 identical over 8 bases. The receptor comes from a woman between 35 and 50 years old with glioma. Some clones in this sample may be carry-over from other donors' samples. This specimen was PBMCs, taken from a glioma patient whose treatment included an IDH1 peptide vaccine. CDR3 in amino acids: CAWSRDRGGGGYTF. CDR3 nucleotide sequence: TGTGCCTGGAGCCGCGACAGGGGAGGAGGGGGCTACACCTTC. Filled out from reference TRBV30 and TRBJ1-2, the complete variable domain reads SQTIHQWPATLVQPVGSPLSLECTVEGTSNPNLYWYRQAAGRGLQLLFYSVGIGQISSEVPQNLSASRPQDRQFILSSKKLLLSDSGFYLCAWSRDRGGGGYTFGSGTRLTVV.